This TCR beta chain came from a study of T cell responses to AZD1222 COVID-19 vaccine. Libraries were prepared by immunoSEQ multiplex PCR; TCRdb keeps only in-frame clonotypes and omits some of them. The profile shows 150,000 to 200,000 clones, approximately 86% of them singletons. To note about this clone: The antigen is undetermined.

The CDR3 is 14 residues long. CDR1 and CDR2 (germline): SGHRS, YFSETQ. V lost 4 bases and J lost 0, with 10 bases in between. Overall study results and limits: Donors, mostly white British, included more females; clonal diversity was possibly underestimated.

This chain connects TRBV5-1 to TRBJ1-1; D gene ambiguous. The source is an adult who received the AZD1222 COVID-19 vaccine. Specimen: peripheral blood, collected 28 days after the second AZD1222 dose. The CDR3 DNA reads TGCGCCAGCAGCGGCTCAGGACTGAACACTGAAGCTTTCTTT. Its protein product is CASSGSGLNTEAFF. Filled out from reference TRBV5-1 and TRBJ1-1, the complete variable domain reads KAGVTQTPRYLIKTRGQQVTLSCSPISGHRSVSWYQQTPGQGLQFLFEYFSETQRNKGNFPGRFSGRQFSNSRSEMNVSTLELGDSALYLCASSGSGLNTEAFFGQGTRLTVV.